The 7 T cell receptor beta chains reported below all come from one sample, sequenced in a study of OX40 agonist ivuxolimab in advanced cancers. The assay was immunoSEQ multiplex PCR, and TCRdb's table has in-frame clones only and misses some. The table lists more than 60,000 clones, about four fifths of them singletons. Sequences were derived from CD4+ or CD8+ T cells sorted from blood, sampled in a trial of the OX40 agonist ivuxolimab. These receptors originate from an adult with an advanced solid tumor such as melanoma, head and neck, liver or kidney cancer.

The chain employs TRBV6-1 and TRBJ1-5; the D gene is possibly TRBD1 (6 bases). Trimming removed 7 bases at V and 7 bases at J, with 14 bases between. CDR1 and CDR2 from the germline V gene are MNHNS and SASEGT. There are 13 residues in the CDR3. The CDR3, as DNA: TGTGCCAGCACCGCGGACAGAAACCAGCCCCAGCATTTT. Its protein is CASTADRNQPQHF.

Remarks on this clone: Other nucleotide sequences in the sample specify the same CDR3. V gene TRBV11-2 combines with J gene TRBJ2-7; D remains unclear. The CDR3 consists of 11 residues. V gave up 4 bases and J gave up 1 base, with 2 bases separating them. The germline V gene encodes CDR1 SGHAT and CDR2 FQNNGV. CDR3 protein: CASSSSYEQYF. The CDR3 bases are TGTGCCAGCAGCTCTTCCTACGAGCAGTACTTC. Combining the CDR3 with reference TRBV11-2 and TRBJ2-7 gives the whole variable domain EAGVAQSPRYKIIEKRQSVAFWCNPISGHATLYWYQQILGQGPKLLIQFQNNGVVDDSQLPKDRFSAERLKGVDSTLKIQPAKLEDSAVYLCASSSSYEQYFGPGTRLTVT.

This chain connects TRBV5-4 to TRBJ1-6; D remains ambiguous. V shed 0 bases and J shed 10 bases, with 11 bases lying between them. The CDR3 is made up of 14 amino acids. Per the germline V gene, CDR1 is SGHNT and CDR2 is YYREEE (reference sequence). CDR3: CASSLVTEQSPLHF. CDR3 nucleotide sequence: TGTGCCAGCAGCTTGGTTACAGAGCAATCACCCCTCCACTTT.

This chain links TRBV19 with TRBJ2-5; tentatively, D is TRBD1 or TRBD2 (6 bases each). This CDR3 is built from 14 residues. CDR1 is LNHDA, CDR2 SQIVND, per germline (reference sequence). The germline V and J ends were trimmed by 6 bases and 5 bases, with 16 bases remaining between them. The CDR3 DNA follows: TGTGCCAGTAGGCCTTCGGGGGCGAGGGAGACCCAGTACTTC. It specifies CASRPSGARETQYF.

This chain joins TRBV5-5 and TRBJ1-5; D possibly corresponds to TRBD1 (5 bases). The germline V gene has CDR1 SGHKS and CDR2 YYEKEE (reference sequence). The CDR3 extends over 14 amino acids. V lost 4 bases and J 7 bases, leaving 15 bases between the germline ends. The CDR3 spells CASSLEGRGQPQHF. Here the CDR3 DNA reads TGTGCCAGCAGCCTCGAAGGGAGGGGCCAGCCCCAGCATTTT.

The rearrangement joins TRBV6-1 to TRBJ1-3, with D hard to call. Per germline, CDR1 MNHNS and CDR2 SASEGT. The V gene lost 0 bases and the J gene lost 6 bases, with 3 bases spanning the gap. There are 12 residues in the CDR3. CDR3 sequence reads: CASSEAENTIYF. In nucleotides, the CDR3 is TGTGCCAGCAGTGAAGCGGAAAACACCATATATTTT.

This clone turned up a few times. The J gene is TRBJ2-3, the V gene TRBV7-6; possibly TRBD1 for D (6 bases). The V end lost 0 bases, the J end lost 6 bases, and 7 bases lay between the germline ends. The length of the CDR3 is 13 residues. The germline CDR1 and CDR2 sequences are SGHVS and FNYEAQ. The DNA of the CDR3 is TGTGCCAGCAGCTTAGCTAGGGGGGATACGCAGTATTTT. Residues: CASSLARGDTQYF.